Following are 12 T cell receptor beta chains from one sample sequenced in a study of tissue T cells after allogeneic stem cell transplantation. Method: immunoSEQ multiplex PCR; TCRdb's copy keeps in-frame clones and lacks some. The sample contains about 3,000 clones, over 40% of which appear only once. As for time point: mouse harvest day 14 after allogeneic transplant. The graft held 10^6 splenic CD5+ T cells and 10^7 T-cell-depleted bone marrow cells. Sequenced sample: lymph node tissue. These receptors all stem from a female BALB/c mouse given C57BL/6 T cells with graft-versus-host disease after an allogeneic hematopoietic cell transplant.

Note on this clone: Gene names denote mouse genes. The CDR3 extends 1 residue past the end of the read, so its final part is completed from the germline J gene. This chain connects TRBV13-3 to TRBJ2-2, with TRBD1 matching over 7 bases. The CDR3 loop spans 15 amino acids. CDR1 is NNHDY and CDR2 is SYVADS in the germline V gene. Trimming removed 4 bases from V and 2 bases from J; junction bases left unmatched: 5. CDR3 amino acids: CASSQQGRNTGQLYF. The covered CDR3 bases are TGTGCCAGCAGTCAACAGGGGAGGAACACCGGGCAGCTCTAC.

Points on this clone: Gene names are the mouse ones. The read terminates 1 residue before the CDR3 end, so the remaining end is supplied by the germline J gene. This sequence joins TRBV2 and TRBJ2-1; no clear D. V gave up 0 bases and J gave up 3 bases, with 3 bases separating them. Per germline, CDR1 LGHNA and CDR2 YSYQKL. This CDR3 spans 13 amino acids. The CDR3 DNA, read in part, is TGTGCCAGCAGCCAAGAGGGCTATGCTGAGCAGTTC. Its translation is CASSQEGYAEQF. The CDR3 reads in full as CASSQEGYAEQFF.

A remark on this clone: Each gene name is a mouse one. The read falls 1 residue short of the CDR3 end, and the missing part is taken from the germline J gene. This rearrangement joins TRBV12-2 to TRBJ2-5; 9 bases agree with TRBD2. There are 15 residues in the CDR3. J gave up 5 bases and V 2 bases, and 7 bases lay outside the gene matches. CDR1 is SGHLS and CDR2 is HYDKME in the germline V gene. The sequenced CDR3 bases are TGTGCCAGCTCTCGAACTGGGGGGAGGCGAGACACCCAGTAC. This gives the protein CASSRTGGRRDTQY. The whole CDR3 protein is CASSRTGGRRDTQYF.

This clone came up a few times. Gene names refer to mouse genes. The CDR3 end is not reached by the read, which stops 1 residue before it; the germline J gene fills it in. The chain links TRBV15 to TRBJ1-4, with a tentative D call TRBD1 (6 bases). Trimming stripped 3 bases from V and 4 bases from J, with 9 bases between. CDR3 length: 14 amino acids. Germline lookup yields CDR1 SGHND and CDR2 FRSKSL. The covered CDR3 bases are TGTGCCAGCAGTTTTGGGGGGCACAACGAAAGATTATTT. Protein product: CASSFGGHNERLF. In full, the CDR3 reads CASSFGGHNERLFF.

Remarks on this clone: The genes are named according to mouse. Read coverage stops 1 residue before the CDR3 terminus; the germline J gene supplies the remainder. V is TRBV13-1 and J is TRBJ1-3, with D tentatively TRBD1 (5 bases). CDR1 and CDR2 (germline): NSHNY, SYGAGN. The CDR3 covers 16 residues. Trimming removed 1 base at V and 7 bases at J, with 18 bases between. CDR3 sequence reads: CASSDKRGWFWNTLYF. The CDR3 DNA, read in part, is TGTGCCAGCAGTGATAAGAGGGGATGGTTCTGGAATACGCTCTAT.

This clone was seen a handful of times. Mouse gene names apply. The read finishes 1 residue shy of the CDR3 end, and the germline J gene is used to complete it. The chain employs TRBV16 and TRBJ2-3, with D uncertain. Germline values: CDR1 SGHSA, CDR2 FRNQAP. Between the trimmed V and J ends, which lost 2 bases and 0 bases, there was a span of 6 bases. The CDR3 length is 14 residues. The CDR3 sequence is CASSLRSSAETLYF. The part of the CDR3 DNA that was read is TGTGCAAGCAGCTTACGGTCTAGTGCAGAAACGCTGTAT.

As to this clone: Gene names are mouse gene names. The read gets to within 1 residue of the CDR3 end, and the germline J gene fills in the rest. This chain uses TRBV12-1 with TRBJ2-7, with a tentative D call TRBD1 (8 bases). Germline V gene data show CDR1 as SGHSN and CDR2 as HYEKVE. V gave up 5 bases and J gave up 3 bases, with 10 bases separating them. There are 12 residues in the CDR3. CDR3 DNA, as far as it was read: TGTGCCAGCTACAGGGGGGGCTATGAACAGTAC. This gives the protein CASYRGGYEQY. The entire CDR3 is CASYRGGYEQYF.

There are a few counts of this clone. Mouse gene names apply. The read ends 1 residue shy of where the CDR3 ends; the end is completed using the germline J gene. The V call is TRBV26, the J call TRBJ1-3; D ambiguous. Germline V gene sequence: CDR1 KGHPV, CDR2 FQNQEV (reference sequence). This CDR3 region has 13 residues. The V end was cut by 3 bases, the J end by 3 bases, with 6 bases between. The sequenced part of the CDR3 DNA is TGTGCCAGCAGTCTTGGGGATGGAAATACGCTCTAT. It yields the protein CASSLGDGNTLY. The whole CDR3 protein is CASSLGDGNTLYF.

As concerns this clone: Gene names and germline refer to mouse. The read comes to an end 1 residue before the CDR3 does, leaving the germline J gene to fill in the end. The chain links TRBV13-3 to TRBJ2-5; tentative D call: TRBD2 (6 bases). Trimming took off 2 bases at V and 2 bases at J, with 15 bases between the two ends. In germline, CDR1 is NNHDY, CDR2 SYVADS. This CDR3 is 16 amino acids long. The CDR3 spells CASSEDPGGPQDTQYF. CDR3 bases read: TGTGCCAGCAGTGAAGACCCGGGGGGACCCCAAGACACCCAGTAC.

This clone was counted only a few times. All gene names here are mouse names. The read falls 1 residue short of the CDR3 end, and the missing part is taken from the germline J gene. The chain joins TRBV26 to TRBJ1-1; tentatively, D is TRBD1 (5 bases). The CDR3 has 11 residues. Trimming removed 4 bases from V and 7 bases from J, with 7 bases in between. CDR1 and CDR2 (germline): KGHPV, FQNQEV (reference sequence). The CDR3 loop is CASSPQGEVFF. CDR3 DNA, as far as it was read: TGTGCCAGCAGTCCTCAGGGAGAAGTCTTC.

For this clone: Gene names are mouse gene names. The read halts 1 residue ahead of the CDR3 end, with the missing end drawn from the germline J gene. The chain employs TRBV12-2 and TRBJ2-1, with unresolved D. The CDR3 is 11 residues long. Germline values: CDR1 SGHLS, CDR2 HYDKME. Trimming removed 2 bases from V and 9 bases from J, with 7 bases in between. CDR3 bases read: TGTGCCAGCTCTCCGGGCCTTGAGCAGTTC. Translated: CASSPGLEQF. The full-length CDR3 reads as CASSPGLEQFF.

There are a few counts of this clone. The gene names given are mouse names. Coverage ceases 1 residue before the CDR3 finishes, and the germline J gene fills in the end. The chain couples TRBV26 to TRBJ1-4; D gene ambiguous. Per germline, CDR1 KGHPV and CDR2 FQNQEV (reference sequence). The CDR3 has 15 residues. Trimming cost V 2 bases and J 3 bases, with 10 bases left between them. The sequenced CDR3 bases are TGTGCCAGCAGTCTGCCCGGGGTGGCCAACGAAAGATTATTT. Its protein product is CASSLPGVANERLF. The full-length CDR3 reads as CASSLPGVANERLFF.